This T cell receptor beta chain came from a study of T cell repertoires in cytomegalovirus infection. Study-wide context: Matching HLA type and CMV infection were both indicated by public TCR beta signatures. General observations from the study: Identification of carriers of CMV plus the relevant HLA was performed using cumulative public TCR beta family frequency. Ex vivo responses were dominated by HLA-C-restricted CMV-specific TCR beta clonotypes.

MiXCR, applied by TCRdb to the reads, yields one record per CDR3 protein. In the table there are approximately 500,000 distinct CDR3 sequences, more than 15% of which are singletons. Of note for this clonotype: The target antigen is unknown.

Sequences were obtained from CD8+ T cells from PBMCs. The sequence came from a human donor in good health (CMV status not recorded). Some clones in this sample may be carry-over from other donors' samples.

Here the CDR3 reads CASSIVGAGGTKNIQYF. CDR3 in DNA: TGTGCCAGTAGTATAGTCGGAGCGGGGGGGACCAAAAACATTCAGTACTTC. The gene calls are TRBV19 and TRBJ2-4; 10 bases line up with TRBD2. V was clipped by 1 base and J by 2 bases; unmatched bases: 5. The germline CDR1 and CDR2 sequences are LNHDA and SQIVND (reference sequence). The CDR3 consists of 17 residues.